This T cell receptor beta chain was recorded in a study of Ad26.COV2.S vaccination and SARS-CoV-2 variants. As to treatment: roughly 18 received Ad26.COV2.S at low or high dose, single or two shots; about 5 received placebo; per-sample allocation not given. It was on day 63 after the first vaccine or placebo injection that samples were taken. Adults aged 18-55 years in Boston included the donor. An Ad26 vector expressing Wuhan-strain SARS-CoV-2 spike constituted the vaccine. Germline loops: CDR1 MGHDK, CDR2 SYGVNS. The CDR3 loop spans 11 amino acids. Trimming pared 3 bases from V and 4 bases from J, leaving 1 base between. Libraries were prepared by immunoSEQ multiplex PCR; TCRdb keeps only in-frame clonotypes and omits some of them. The profile shows 400,000 to 500,000 clones, 88% of them singletons.

The sample consisted of peripheral blood, taken in a trial of Ad26.COV2.S vaccine versus placebo. This TCR was sampled from a person aged 18 to 65 who received the Ad26.COV2.S COVID-19 vaccine or a placebo. The V call is TRBV25-1, the J call TRBJ2-1, with D unresolved. In DNA, the CDR3 is TGTGCCAGCAGTGAGTACAATGAGCAGTTCTTC. It codes for CASSEYNEQFF.